This entry lists 15 T cell receptor beta chains sequenced from one sample in a study of persistence of HIV-infected CD4 T cells. The stimulus was lysate of CMV-infected fibroblasts, around 9.3 ug/mL. CD40L/CD69 double-negative CD45RO-high memory CD4+ T cells were collected. These TCRs are of unknown antigen specificity. The libraries were made with immunoSEQ version 4 in survey mode. Libraries were prepared by immunoSEQ multiplex PCR; TCRdb keeps only in-frame clonotypes and omits some of them. The top ten hold less than 3% of the sample, which has 48,000 or so clones, 70% to 80% seen once. The sequenced sample was CD4+ T cells sorted from PBMCs after approximately 19-hour stimulation, obtained from a patient who received antiretroviral therapy. These TCRs come from an adult man with HIV who was CMV-seropositive.

V usage is TRBV12-3 or TRBV12-4 and J usage is TRBJ2-1; the D is unclear. The germline V and J ends were trimmed by 10 bases and 3 bases, with 10 bases remaining between them. The CDR3 spans 12 residues. The CDR3 DNA reads as TGTGCCACCCGAACGGACTACAATGAGCAGTTCTTC. This gives the protein CATRTDYNEQFF.

The V and J genes are TRBV7-9 and TRBJ1-6; 9 nucleotides match TRBD1. The trim removed 10 bases at V and 8 bases at J, leaving 18 bases unmatched. From germline, CDR1 is SEHNR and CDR2 FQNEAQ (reference sequence). The CDR3 is 17 residues long. DNA for the CDR3: TGTGCCACCCGCTACCGACCGGAGAGACAGGGGGATTCACCCCTCCACTTT. Protein product: CATRYRPERQGDSPLHF. Full variable domain (rest looked up from reference TRBV7-9 and TRBJ1-6): DTGVSQNPRHKITKRGQNVTFRCDPISEHNRLYWYRQTLGQGPEFLTYFQNEAQLEKSRLLSDRFSAERPKGSFSTLEIQRTEQGDSAMYLCATRYRPERQGDSPLHFGNGTRLTVT.

This chain joins TRBV3-1 (or the pseudogene TRBV3-2) and TRBJ2-1, with 14 bases that match TRBD2. The CDR3 covers 19 residues. CDR1 and CDR2 from the germline V gene are LGHDT and YNNKEL (reference sequence). With 6 bases clipped from V and 0 bases from J, the junction kept 10 bases outside the gene matches. The CDR3 DNA reads as TGTGCCAGCAGAGCGTTCGGGACTAGCGGGGGCAGCTCCTACAATGAGCAGTTCTTC. Translating it yields CASRAFGTSGGSSYNEQFF.

This clone was counted a few times. The chain employs TRBV19 and TRBJ1-5; D may be TRBD1 (6 bases). CDR1 LNHDA and CDR2 SQIVND come from the germline V gene (reference sequence). V was shortened by 6 bases and J by 4 bases, with 19 bases between the two germline ends. The CDR3 totals 16 residues. The CDR3 loop is CASRPGFGTGNQPQHF. The CDR3 nucleotides are TGTGCCAGTAGGCCGGGATTTGGCACAGGGAATCAGCCCCAGCATTTT.

This clone was detected once. This chain connects TRBV3-1 (or the pseudogene TRBV3-2) to TRBJ1-1; 7 nucleotides line up with TRBD1. The CDR3 loop spans 14 amino acids. V lost 1 base to trimming and J lost 4 bases; unmatched junction nucleotides: 3. Looked up from germline, CDR1 is LGHDT and CDR2 is YNNKEL (reference sequence). This CDR3 reads CASSQVQGRTEAFF. The CDR3 DNA is TGTGCCAGCAGCCAAGTACAGGGGCGCACTGAAGCTTTCTTT.

This clone was observed a few times. This sequence joins TRBV11-3 and TRBJ2-3; 12 nucleotides align to TRBD2. The CDR3 totals 16 residues. Trimming removed 1 base from V and 2 bases from J; junction bases left unmatched: 1. CDR1 SGHNT and CDR2 YENEEA come from the germline V gene. The CDR3 loop reads CASSLGLAGDTDTQYF. The DNA of the CDR3 is TGTGCCAGCAGCTTAGGACTAGCGGGGGACACAGATACGCAGTATTTT. The whole variable domain, filled in from reference TRBV11-3 and TRBJ2-3, reads EAGVVQSPRYKIIEKKQPVAFWCNPISGHNTLYWYLQNLGQGPELLIRYENEEAVDDSQLPKDRFSAERLKGVDSTLKIQPAELGDSAVYLCASSLGLAGDTDTQYFGPGTRLTVL.

This clone was counted only a few times. This chain uses TRBV6-5 with TRBJ1-1; D might be TRBD1 (5 bases). Germline values: CDR1 MNHEY, CDR2 SVGAGI. Trimming cost V 7 bases and J 8 bases, with 11 bases left between them. This CDR3 has 11 residues. The CDR3 loop is CASTNGGEAFF. The CDR3 region has the DNA TGTGCCAGCACCAACGGGGGGGAAGCTTTCTTT.

This clone has a single count. V usage is TRBV6-5 and J usage is TRBJ2-2; TRBD1 matches at 8 bases. This CDR3 is 14 amino acids long. The V and J ends lost 10 bases and 5 bases, in that order; junction bases with no gene match: 9. Germline values: CDR1 MNHEY, CDR2 SVGAGI. CDR3 nucleotides: TGTGCCATTCTGACAGGGGTATGGACCGGGGAGCTGTTTTTT. Its translation: CAILTGVWTGELFF.

The V call is TRBV5-8, the J call TRBJ1-4; D call uncertain. The germline V gene encodes CDR1 SGHTS and CDR2 YDEGEE. CDR3 length equals 16 residues. Trimming removed 4 bases from V and 4 bases from J, with 17 bases in between. The CDR3 DNA follows: TGTGCCAGCAGCACGAGAGGGTTGGGAGGTAATGAAAAACTGTTTTTT. This encodes CASSTRGLGGNEKLFF.

This clone occurred once. V is TRBV19 and J is TRBJ1-6; 9 nucleotides match TRBD1. Germline CDR1 reads LNHDA; CDR2 reads SQIVND (reference sequence). The CDR3 has 15 residues. V dropped 6 bases and J dropped 8; count of bases not matched to a gene: 8. Here the CDR3 reads CASRPPGQGYSPLHF. The CDR3 DNA follows: TGTGCCAGTAGACCTCCGGGACAGGGATATTCACCCCTCCACTTT.

The chain combines TRBV27 with TRBJ1-6; TRBD1 matches 8 bases. This CDR3 is built from 15 residues. Germline loops: CDR1 MNHEY, CDR2 SMNVEV (reference sequence). V lost 2 bases, J lost 9 bases, and 6 bases stayed unmatched. DNA of the CDR3: TGTGCCAGCAGTTTAGGTCCGGACAGGGCTTCACCCCTCCACTTT. This gives the protein CASSLGPDRASPLHF.

This chain joins TRBV6-5 and TRBJ2-1; D remains unclear. The CDR3 is 12 residues long. V gave up 6 bases and J gave up 7 bases, with 10 bases separating them. CDR1 and CDR2 from the germline V gene are MNHEY and SVGAGI. The CDR3 nucleotides are TGTGCCAGCAGCCTATTTTTTAATGAGCAGTTCTTC. Translation: CASSLFFNEQFF.

This chain connects TRBV5-1 to TRBJ2-5; possibly TRBD1 or TRBD2 for D (7 bases each). Germline values: CDR1 SGHRS, CDR2 YFSETQ. The CDR3 is 14 amino acids. The V end lost 4 bases, the J end lost 4 bases, and 14 bases lay between the germline ends. This chain's CDR3 is CASSVQGGRETQYF. As DNA, the CDR3 is TGCGCCAGCAGCGTCCAGGGGGGGAGAGAGACCCAGTACTTC.

This chain links TRBV6-5 with TRBJ2-1, with D maybe TRBD1 (6 bases). Germline V gene data show CDR1 as MNHEY and CDR2 as SVGAGI. V gave up 5 bases and J gave up 2 bases, with 10 bases separating them. The CDR3 has 14 amino acids. The CDR3 spells CASSQRTAYNEQFF. The CDR3 DNA reads TGTGCCAGCAGTCAAAGGACAGCCTACAATGAGCAGTTCTTC.

The rearrangement uses TRBV30 and TRBJ1-2; 8 bases align to TRBD1. CDR3 size: 17 residues. Germline trimming cut 0 bases from V and 2 bases from J; bases unmatched to any gene: 11. From germline, CDR1 is GTSNPN and CDR2 SVGIG (reference sequence). The CDR3 spells CAWSVPDRGLLNYGYTF. CDR3 nucleotides: TGTGCCTGGAGTGTACCCGACAGGGGACTTTTGAACTATGGCTACACCTTC.